Given below is one T cell receptor beta chain in context. Its antigen is unidentified. The germline CDR1 and CDR2 sequences are SNHLY and FYNNEI. The germline V and J ends were trimmed by 4 bases and 3 bases, with 10 bases remaining between them. This CDR3 has 14 amino acids. This entry is derived from a study of cytomegalovirus exposure and HLA in healthy donors. Study-wide findings and caveats: The study reported that TCR beta sequences accurately predicted HLA-A and HLA-B alleles in most subjects. When presence/absence was analysed, sequencing depth was taken to be roughly uniform across donors.

PCR primers comprised 60 Vbeta and 13 Jbeta primers. Per the authors' pipeline: Later, tens of millions of unique TCR beta chains were counted in an analysis, and around 11 million of them were shared. The data were produced by immunoSEQ multiplex PCR, yet TCRdb's version contains in-frame clones alone and is incomplete. The DNA gave D and trimming, while V, J and clone size come from that table. Of roughly 110,000 clones in the sample, 81% were seen once. The sequencing input was PBMCs. This rearrangement joins TRBV2 to TRBJ1-5; D possibly corresponds to TRBD1 (6 bases). The clonotype originates from a man younger than 45 in good health and CMV-seronegative. CDR3: CASSGQVLNQPQHF. DNA of the CDR3: TGTGCCAGCAGTGGACAGGTCCTCAATCAGCCCCAGCATTTT. The full variable domain, in which reference TRBV2 and TRBJ1-5 provide the parts outside the CDR3, is EPEVTQTPSHQVTQMGQEVILRCVPISNHLYFYWYRQILGQKVEFLVSFYNNEISEKSEIFDDQFSVERPDGSNFTLKIRSTKLEDSAMYFCASSGQVLNQPQHFGDGTRLSIL.